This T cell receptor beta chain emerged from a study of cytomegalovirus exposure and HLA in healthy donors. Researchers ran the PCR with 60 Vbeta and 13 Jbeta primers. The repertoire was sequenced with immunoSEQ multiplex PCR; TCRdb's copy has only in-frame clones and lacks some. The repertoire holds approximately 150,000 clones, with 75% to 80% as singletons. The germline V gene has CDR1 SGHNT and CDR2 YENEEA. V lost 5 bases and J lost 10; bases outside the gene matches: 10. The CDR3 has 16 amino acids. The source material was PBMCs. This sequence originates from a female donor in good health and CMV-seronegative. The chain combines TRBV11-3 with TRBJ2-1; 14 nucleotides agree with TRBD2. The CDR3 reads CASSQTSGGAQEEQFF. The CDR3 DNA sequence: TGTGCCAGCAGCCAGACTAGCGGGGGGGCCCAGGAGGAGCAGTTCTTC.